The 15 T cell receptor beta chains below were found in one sample sequenced in a study of control samples from healthy donors and cancer patients (dated by TCRdb to the early 2020s). The library was prepared using the immunoSEQ multiplex PCR assay. Sourced from immuneACCESS, this table was stored by TCRdb with only in-frame sequences that have V and J called. A share of the clones is absent; for the studies checked, an unresolved V gene accounts for under half, and the remainder has no known explanation. This sample lists 120,000 or so clones; approximately 84% were detected once. In total, the top ten clones hold around 1.8% of the sample. Sequenced material: blood. All receptors come from a young man in good health.

This chain joins TRBV24-1 and TRBJ2-5; the D gene is possibly TRBD1 (6 bases). The CDR3 has 17 amino acids. The germline V and J ends were trimmed by 0 bases and 3 bases, with 16 bases remaining between them. In germline, CDR1 is KGHDR, CDR2 SFDVKD. CDR3 coding DNA: TGTGCCACCAGTGATTTGCTCTTCCCCAGGGGAGAAGAGACCCAGTACTTC. Amino acids: CATSDLLFPRGEETQYF.

The V call is TRBV28, the J call TRBJ2-5; 8 bases are a match to TRBD1. Germline CDR1 MDHEN, CDR2 SYDVKM. The CDR3 spans 14 residues. V shed 3 bases, J shed 2 bases, and the junction held 2 bases outside the gene matches. The CDR3 region has the DNA TGTGCCAGCAGTTTTTACAGGGGGCAAGAGACCCAGTACTTC. Amino acids: CASSFYRGQETQYF.

This clone was observed a single time. CDR3 DNA sequence: TGTGCCAGCAGCTTGGCCAGAAATAACTATGGCTACACCTTC. This translates into CASSLARNNYGYTF. This chain uses TRBV5-4 with TRBJ1-2; unclear D gene. CDR1 SGHNT and CDR2 YYREEE come from the germline V gene (reference sequence). The CDR3 runs 14 residues. Deletions cut 0 bases from V and 1 base from J, with 7 bases between.

The gene calls are TRBV6-5 and TRBJ1-5, with 8 bases identical to TRBD1. CDR1 and CDR2 from the germline V gene are MNHEY and SVGAGI. The CDR3 loop spans 15 amino acids. V was clipped by 6 bases and J by 1 base; unmatched bases: 5. The CDR3 loop is CASSAGGRSNQPQHF. The CDR3 region has the DNA TGTGCCAGCAGCGCAGGGGGCCGAAGCAATCAGCCCCAGCATTTT.

This chain joins TRBV18 and TRBJ2-5, with D perhaps TRBD1 or TRBD2 (5 bases each). This CDR3 spans 13 amino acids. V was cut by 3 bases and J by 5 bases, with 10 bases left in between. The germline gives CDR1 KGHSH, CDR2 LQKENI. CDR3 protein: CASSPSGPETQYF. The DNA of the CDR3 is TGTGCCAGCTCACCGTCGGGGCCCGAGACCCAGTACTTC.

The chain has TRBV5-6 and TRBJ2-6; D is uncertain. Trimming removed 3 bases at V and 3 bases at J, with 13 bases between. Germline-derived CDR1 and CDR2 are SGHDT and YYEEEE. The CDR3 length is 16 residues. The CDR3 DNA sequence: TGTGCCAGCAGCTCAAGCCAGAGGTTTGGGGCCAACGTCCTGACTTTC. It codes for CASSSSQRFGANVLTF.

The chain links TRBV5-1 to TRBJ2-6; D ambiguous. The CDR3 runs to 14 residues. Trimming took 4 bases from V and 2 from J, leaving 7 bases between them. The germline CDR1 and CDR2 sequences are SGHRS and YFSETQ. The CDR3 reads CASSERTGANVLTF. CDR3 bases: TGCGCCAGCAGCGAAAGGACTGGGGCCAACGTCCTGACTTTC.

This chain joins TRBV14 and TRBJ2-1; TRBD2 agrees at 9 bases. The CDR3 extends over 17 amino acids. The ends lost 0 bases at V and 7 bases at J; junction bases unmatched: 10. Germline CDR1 is SGHDN and CDR2 is FVKESK. CDR3 DNA: TGTGCCAGCAGCCAAGATGGCGGTAGCGGGAGTTTTAATGAGCAGTTCTTC. Protein sequence: CASSQDGGSGSFNEQFF.

Only one count was recorded for this clone. V and J are TRBV7-2 and TRBJ1-4; 8 bases are shared with TRBD1. CDR3 length: 15 amino acids. Trimming cost V 3 bases and J 7 bases; bases outside gene matches: 7. Germline V gene data show CDR1 as SGHTA and CDR2 as FQGNSA. The CDR3 bases are TGTGCCAGCAGCTTTTGGACAGGGATGGGTGAAAAACTGTTTTTT. Its translation: CASSFWTGMGEKLFF.

The chain recombines TRBV30 with TRBJ2-7; 10 bases line up with TRBD1. Germline CDR1 GTSNPN, CDR2 SVGIG (reference sequence). The CDR3 is made up of 14 amino acids. Unmatched junction bases numbered 11, after V lost 3 bases and J lost 9 bases. The CDR3: CAWRVTGGLSRQYF. The CDR3 coding sequence is TGTGCCTGGAGGGTGACAGGGGGCCTATCTAGGCAGTACTTC.

The chain carries TRBV9 and TRBJ1-2; a weak D match, TRBD1 (5 bases). Trimming took off 3 bases at V and 6 bases at J, with 15 bases between the two ends. From germline, CDR1 is SGDLS and CDR2 YYNGEE. The CDR3 runs 14 residues. This CDR3 is CASSAPSGGNGYTF. Here the CDR3 DNA reads TGTGCCAGCAGCGCTCCGAGTGGGGGTAATGGCTACACCTTC. Looking up the rest from reference TRBV9 and TRBJ1-2 gives the full variable domain: DSGVTQTPKHLITATGQRVTLRCSPRSGDLSVYWYQQSLDQGLQFLIQYYNGEERAKGNILERFSAQQFPDLHSELNLSSLELGDSALYFCASSAPSGGNGYTFGSGTRLTVV.

J is TRBJ2-1 and V is TRBV5-6, with TRBD1 identical over 7 bases. The CDR3 is 15 amino acids. V lost 5 bases and J lost 0; bases outside the gene matches: 5. Per germline, CDR1 SGHDT and CDR2 YYEEEE. The CDR3 region is CASSWGQISYNEQFF. The CDR3, as DNA: TGTGCCAGCAGTTGGGGACAGATCTCCTACAATGAGCAGTTCTTC.

The chain couples TRBV19 to TRBJ2-7; D tentatively reads TRBD1 or TRBD2 (5 bases each). Germline CDR1 LNHDA, CDR2 SQIVND (reference sequence). This CDR3 is 13 amino acids long. Trimming removed 6 bases from V and 6 bases from J, with 15 bases in between. CDR3 loop: CASRRGWGSEQYF. CDR3 sequence (DNA): TGTGCCAGTAGGAGGGGCTGGGGCTCCGAGCAGTACTTC.

This clone was recorded only once. This chain uses TRBV11-2 with TRBJ2-7, with 10 bases fitting TRBD2. The CDR3 is made up of 16 amino acids. The V gene end was trimmed by 1 base and the J gene end by 7 bases; junction bases not matched to a gene: 10. Germline loops: CDR1 SGHAT, CDR2 FQNNGV. CDR3 bases: TGTGCCAGCAGCTTAGGAGCGGGAGGGGTAATAGGAGAGCAGTACTTC. The encoded protein is CASSLGAGGVIGEQYF.

The genes are TRBV4-1 and TRBJ2-1, with 13 bases aligning to TRBD2. Per the germline V gene, CDR1 is MGHRA and CDR2 is YSYEKL. The CDR3 has 15 residues. Trimming took 6 bases from V and 8 from J; bases not matched to a gene: 7. CDR3 loop: CASSPTGLAGYEQFF. The DNA for the CDR3 is TGCGCCAGCAGTCCAACGGGACTAGCGGGATATGAGCAGTTCTTC.